The 24 T cell receptor beta chains reported below all come from one sample, sequenced in a study of T-cell reconstitution after alpha-beta-depleted transplantation in children. Unique molecular identifiers tagged the TCRbeta library. One entry per CDR3 protein, called by TCRdb with MiXCR from the PCR reads. The table has about 500,000 distinct CDR3 sequences, approximately 10% seen once. Sequenced material: PBMCs, mostly from graft donor cells, taken 180 days after TCRalphabeta/CD19-depleted stem cell transplant. The receptors originated from a female patient between 2 and 15 years old who had a stem cell transplant for aplastic anemia, so the T cells may come from the graft donor.

The CDR3 protein is CASSPRGSLTYEQYF. CDR3 bases: TGTGCCAGCAGTCCCCGGGGGTCACTGACCTACGAGCAGTACTTC. This chain uses TRBV28 with TRBJ2-7; D possibly corresponds to TRBD2 (6 bases). There are 15 residues in the CDR3. Trimming removed 5 bases from V and 2 bases from J, with 16 bases in between. The V gene's germline CDR1 is MDHEN and CDR2 SYDVKM.

This clonotype has a handful of counts. The V gene is TRBV4-3, the J gene TRBJ2-1; D gene uncertain. This CDR3 comprises 15 residues. Germline V gene sequence: CDR1 LGHNA, CDR2 YSLEER. V dropped 0 bases and J dropped 4 bases, with 10 bases sitting between them. The CDR3, as DNA: TGCGCCAGCAGCCAAGATCGCGGCAAGTACAATGAGCAGTTCTTC. Protein sequence: CASSQDRGKYNEQFF.

The V and J genes are TRBV6-5 and TRBJ2-7; 8 nucleotides agree with TRBD1. Losses at the gene ends were 0 bases for V and 3 bases for J; bases not matched to a gene: 7. The CDR3 has 16 amino acids. The germline gives CDR1 MNHEY, CDR2 SVGAGI. CDR3 nucleotide sequence: TGTGCCAGCAGTTACTCGCGCGACAGGGGAAACTACGAGCAGTACTTC. This encodes CASSYSRDRGNYEQYF.

The chain recombines TRBV12-3 or TRBV12-4 with TRBJ1-6; D gene unclear. The germline V and J ends were trimmed by 1 base and 5 bases, with 12 bases remaining between them. This CDR3 comprises 16 residues. The CDR3 region is CASSLGLGGNNSPLHF. CDR3 bases: TGTGCCAGCAGTTTAGGGTTGGGCGGCAATAATTCACCCCTCCACTTT.

The chain recombines TRBV25-1 with TRBJ2-3; no clear D gene. The ends were cut back, 1 base at V and 6 bases at J, with 14 bases in the middle. CDR3 length: 15 amino acids. CDR1 MGHDK and CDR2 SYGVNS come from the germline V gene. This CDR3 is CASSEFLGFGDTQYF. The CDR3 nucleotides read TGTGCCAGCAGTGAATTCTTGGGATTCGGGGATACGCAGTATTTT.

CDR3 DNA sequence: TGTGCCAGCTCACCACAGGGGAGTAACAATGAGCAGTTCTTC. Its protein product is CASSPQGSNNEQFF. The rearrangement links TRBV18 to TRBJ2-1; D tentatively reads TRBD1 or TRBD2 (5 bases each). Per germline, CDR1 KGHSH and CDR2 LQKENI. The CDR3 extends over 14 amino acids. The germline V and J ends were trimmed by 1 base and 5 bases, with 9 bases remaining between them.

The chain recombines TRBV10-3 with TRBJ1-2; D is perhaps TRBD1 (6 bases). The ends were cut back, 3 bases at V and 6 bases at J, with 14 bases in the middle. This CDR3 spans 14 amino acids. Germline assignment: CDR1 ENHRY and CDR2 SYGVKD. DNA for the CDR3: TGTGCCATCAGTGACGGACAGCGAGGGAATGGCTACACCTTC. This encodes CAISDGQRGNGYTF.

The rearrangement uses TRBV7-3 and TRBJ1-6, with 9 bases fitting TRBD1. Germline values: CDR1 SGHTA, CDR2 FQGTGA. This CDR3 has 14 residues. V shed 5 bases and J 6 bases; nucleotides not matched to a gene: 2. This chain's CDR3 is CASSMTGGNSPLHF. The DNA for the CDR3 is TGTGCCAGCAGCATGACAGGGGGTAATTCACCCCTCCACTTT. The whole variable domain, filled in from reference TRBV7-3 and TRBJ1-6, reads GAGVSQTPSNKVTEKGKYVELRCDPISGHTALYWYRQSLGQGPEFLIYFQGTGAADDSGLPNDRFFAVRPEGSVSTLKIQRTERGDSAVYLCASSMTGGNSPLHFGNGTRLTVT.

This clonotype appeared a few times. The chain joins TRBV20-1 to TRBJ2-7; TRBD2 matches 13 bases. The CDR3 consists of 16 residues. Per germline, CDR1 DFQATT and CDR2 SNEGSKA (reference sequence). Trimming took 4 bases from V and 3 from J; bases not matched to a gene: 9. DNA for the CDR3: TGCAGTGCTATCCCCCGGACTAGCGGGAGAGACTACGAGCAGTACTTC. Translating it yields CSAIPRTSGRDYEQYF.

Ten or more counts support this clonotype. The chain combines TRBV6-5 with TRBJ2-2; 15 nucleotides match TRBD2. The CDR3 totals 18 residues. CDR1 MNHEY and CDR2 SVGAGI come from the germline V gene. V lost 1 base to trimming and J lost 0 bases; unmatched junction nucleotides: 0. For the CDR3, the DNA is TGTGCCAGCAGTTACTGGACTAGCGGGAGGGCGAACACCGGGGAGCTGTTTTTT. Translating it yields CASSYWTSGRANTGELFF.

There are many counts of this clonotype. The chain has TRBV29-1 and TRBJ2-4, with a tentative D call TRBD2 (5 bases). This CDR3 has 14 residues. Germline CDR1 and CDR2: SQVTM and ANQGSEA. The V and J ends lost 4 bases and 3 bases respectively, with 13 bases between them. CDR3 in DNA: TGCAGCGTTGTCGGCCGGGCGGGCAAAAACATTCAGTACTTC. It translates to CSVVGRAGKNIQYF.

The gene calls are TRBV24-1 and TRBJ2-1; possibly TRBD1 for D (5 bases). Germline values: CDR1 KGHDR, CDR2 SFDVKD. The CDR3 has 15 residues. V was cut by 1 base and J by 0 bases, with 6 bases left in between. CDR3 DNA: TGTGCCACCAGTGATTTCGGACACTCCTACAATGAGCAGTTCTTC. Its protein product is CATSDFGHSYNEQFF.

CDR3 in DNA: TGTGCCAGCAGCTTAGTTTCTAGCGGGAGAGTAGATACGCAGTATTTT. It yields the protein CASSLVSSGRVDTQYF. The chain carries TRBV7-2 and TRBJ2-3; 10 bases fit TRBD2. The CDR3 runs to 16 residues. Losses at the gene ends were 1 base for V and 5 bases for J; bases not matched to a gene: 6. The V gene's germline CDR1 is SGHTA and CDR2 FQGNSA.

The chain employs TRBV5-1 and TRBJ2-3, with D possibly matching TRBD2 (6 bases). There are 15 residues in the CDR3. The V and J ends lost 4 bases and 2 bases respectively, with 14 bases between them. Germline V gene data show CDR1 as SGHRS and CDR2 as YFSETQ. CDR3 DNA sequence: TGCGCCAGCAGCCACCGGGACTCTCACACAGATACGCAGTATTTT. Residues: CASSHRDSHTDTQYF.

This clonotype turned up a few times. The rearrangement joins TRBV29-1 to TRBJ1-2, with D tentatively TRBD1 (6 bases). The germline V gene has CDR1 SQVTM and CDR2 ANQGSEA. The CDR3 has 12 residues. V was cut by 6 bases and J by 7 bases, with 15 bases left in between. The CDR3 nucleotides are TGCAGCGTCCACAGAGGGGGTGGTGGCTACACCTTC. Its translation is CSVHRGGGGYTF.

This clonotype was picked up a small number of times. V usage is TRBV6-2 or TRBV6-3 and J usage is TRBJ2-3, with 9 bases matching TRBD1. Trimming took 2 bases from V and 3 from J; bases not matched to a gene: 6. This CDR3 has 16 amino acids. CDR1 MNHEY and CDR2 SVGEGT come from the germline V gene. CDR3 DNA: TGTGCCAGCAGTTACCCTAGGACAGGGGTAACAGATACGCAGTATTTT. Translating it yields CASSYPRTGVTDTQYF.

In this sample, this clonotype turned up a few times. The chain has TRBV7-8 and TRBJ2-5, with 12 bases that match TRBD2. Trimming cost V 8 bases and J 2 bases; bases outside gene matches: 6. Germline CDR1 is SGHVS and CDR2 is FQNEAQ. The CDR3 is made up of 15 amino acids. The DNA for the CDR3 is TGTGCCAGCGGAGACCTAGCGGGAGGGCAAGAGACCCAGTACTTC. It translates to CASGDLAGGQETQYF.

This chain uses TRBV7-2 with TRBJ2-5, with D possibly TRBD1 on 6 matching bases. The germline V gene has CDR1 SGHTA and CDR2 FQGNSA. The CDR3 is 16 residues long. V dropped 0 bases and J dropped 5 bases, with 16 bases sitting between them. Here the CDR3 reads CASSLAGAGRPETQYF. In nucleotides, the CDR3 is TGTGCCAGCAGCTTAGCGGGGGCAGGTAGGCCCGAGACCCAGTACTTC.

This chain uses TRBV12-3 or TRBV12-4 with TRBJ2-5; D is perhaps TRBD2 (6 bases). The CDR3 spans 15 residues. The ends were cut back, 3 bases at V and 5 bases at J, with 16 bases in the middle. In DNA form, the CDR3 reads TGTGCCAGCAGTTTGTGGGGCGGAGGGTTGGAGACCCAGTACTTC. Translating it yields CASSLWGGGLETQYF.

V usage is TRBV28 and J usage is TRBJ2-3, with 7 bases lining up with TRBD2. V was pared by 4 bases and J by 2 bases, with 12 bases of the junction left unmatched. The CDR3 loop spans 17 amino acids. Germline V CDR1 and CDR2: MDHEN, SYDVKM. As DNA, the CDR3 is TGTGCCAGCAGTTCAGATCTAGCGGAGAATCCCACAGATACGCAGTATTTT. This gives the protein CASSSDLAENPTDTQYF. Full variable domain (outside the CDR3, taken from reference TRBV28 and TRBJ2-3): DVKVTQSSRYLVKRTGEKVFLECVQDMDHENMFWYRQDPGLGLRLIYFSYDVKMKEKGDIPEGYSVSREKKERFSLILESASTNQTSMYLCASSSDLAENPTDTQYFGPGTRLTVL.

Comment on this clonotype: With a much larger clone just one base away, this may be a read error. The chain recombines TRBV7-9 with TRBJ2-5; TRBD2 aligns across 7 bases. Germline V gene sequence: CDR1 SEHNR, CDR2 FQNEAQ (reference sequence). The CDR3 has 14 residues. The CDR3 here is CATSLRGAGEAQYF. CDR3 DNA: TGTGCCACCAGCTTACGCGGGGCGGGAGAGGCCCAGTACTTC.

In this sample, this clonotype turned up many times. V and J are TRBV5-1 and TRBJ2-1; D is perhaps TRBD2 (5 bases). Deletions cut 0 bases from V and 7 bases from J, with 14 bases between. This CDR3 has 15 amino acids. CDR1 is SGHRS, CDR2 YFSETQ, per germline. The CDR3: CASSLALALWNEQFF. The CDR3 nucleotides are TGCGCCAGCAGCTTGGCTCTAGCCCTTTGGAATGAGCAGTTCTTC.

This chain uses TRBV14 with TRBJ1-4; D ambiguous. Trimming removed 0 bases from V and 0 bases from J, with 2 bases in between. The CDR3 is made up of 14 amino acids. Germline V gene sequence: CDR1 SGHDN, CDR2 FVKESK. CDR3 residues: CASSQDATNEKLFF. DNA of the CDR3: TGTGCCAGCAGCCAAGATGCAACTAATGAAAAACTGTTTTTT.

This clonotype was seen more than once but under ten times. This sequence joins TRBV5-1 and TRBJ2-5; tentatively, D is TRBD2 (6 bases). The V and J ends lost 7 bases and 1 base respectively, with 14 bases between them. Germline assignment: CDR1 SGHRS and CDR2 YFSETQ. This CDR3 has 14 amino acids. CDR3 nucleotide sequence: TGCGCCAGCTTCCGGGACTCCAGCCAAGAGACCCAGTACTTC. Its protein is CASFRDSSQETQYF. Full variable domain (outside the CDR3, taken from reference TRBV5-1 and TRBJ2-5): KAGVTQTPRYLIKTRGQQVTLSCSPISGHRSVSWYQQTPGQGLQFLFEYFSETQRNKGNFPGRFSGRQFSNSRSEMNVSTLELGDSALYLCASFRDSSQETQYFGPGTRLLVL.